This T cell receptor (beta chain) was recovered during a study of blood T cell repertoires in COVID-19. Looking at the study overall: From the United States, Italy and Spain came samples of acute and convalescent COVID-19. T cells, B-cell-depleted T cells, or PBMCs provided the cDNA or gDNA that served as material.

CDR1 MNHNS and CDR2 SASEGT come from the germline V gene. The CDR3 covers 16 residues. V lost 2 bases, J lost 4 bases, and 14 bases lay in between. Original handling: Using reference gene primer amplification, nucleated cell counts were estimated. Using immunoSEQ multiplex PCR, the repertoire was profiled, and TCRdb retains in-frame clones only, with some absent. That table supplies the V and J calls and clone size; D and trimming were determined from the DNA. The table lists about 270,000 clones, approximately 86% of them singletons. The receptor comes from a man aged 35-49 years with active or convalescent COVID-19. The chain couples TRBV6-1 to TRBJ2-2; TRBD1 is a possible D gene (5 bases). Sample: peripheral blood. The CDR3 sequence is CASSEHPVGPTGELFF. CDR3 DNA sequence: TGTGCCAGCAGTGAACACCCAGTGGGGCCCACCGGGGAGCTGTTTTTT.